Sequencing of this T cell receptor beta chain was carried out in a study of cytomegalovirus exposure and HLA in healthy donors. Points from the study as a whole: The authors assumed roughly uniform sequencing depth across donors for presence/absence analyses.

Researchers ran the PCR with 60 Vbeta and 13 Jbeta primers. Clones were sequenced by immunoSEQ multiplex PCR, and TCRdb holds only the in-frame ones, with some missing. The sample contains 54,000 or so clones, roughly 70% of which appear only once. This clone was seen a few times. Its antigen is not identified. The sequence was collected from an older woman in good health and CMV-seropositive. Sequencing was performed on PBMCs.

CDR3 in DNA: TGTGCCAGCAGCTTAGGACACGCGGCGGGGGCGTTGGGCACCGGGGAGCTGTTTTTT. Its protein is CASSLGHAAGALGTGELFF. The V and J genes are TRBV7-2 and TRBJ2-2, with a tentative D call TRBD2 (7 bases). This CDR3 has 19 residues. Trimming took off 1 base at V and 4 bases at J, with 22 bases between the two ends. The germline V gene encodes CDR1 SGHTA and CDR2 FQGNSA.